A single sample is the source of the 31 T cell receptor beta chains below, sequenced in a study of T cells in women clearing cervical HPV infection. Data came from immunoSEQ multiplex PCR; TCRdb stores just in-frame clones and leaves some out. This table holds just under 35,000 clones. The sample taken for sequencing was blood buffy coat. The receptors here all came from a woman between 18 and 75 years old with a cervical HPV16 infection that either progressed to CIN3+ or cleared (not recorded which).

A note on this clone: The CDR3 is cut off 3 residues early in the read; its end comes from the germline J gene. The chain employs TRBV18 and TRBJ2-2, with D maybe TRBD1 (5 bases). The V gene lost 2 bases and the J gene lost 3 bases, with 7 bases spanning the gap. This CDR3 spans 14 amino acids. In germline, CDR1 is KGHSH, CDR2 LQKENI. The CDR3 bases that were read are TGTGCCAGCTCACCATTACAGGACACCGGGGAG. This sequence encodes CASSPLQDTGE. The complete CDR3 reads CASSPLQDTGELFF.

Regarding this clone: The DNA ends 3 residues before the CDR3 does, and the rest of the CDR3 is filled in from the germline J gene. The chain employs TRBV18 and TRBJ2-5, with 7 positions matching TRBD1. Germline trimming cut 2 bases from V and 3 bases from J; bases unmatched to any gene: 3. The germline gives CDR1 KGHSH, CDR2 LQKENI. The CDR3 sequence is 14 residues long. The CDR3 loop reads CASSPTGTEETQYF. CDR3 DNA (partial): TGTGCCAGCTCACCAACCGGGACAGAAGAGACC.

With respect to this clone: The sequenced fragment ends 3 residues before the CDR3 boundary, so the rest is inferred from the germline J gene. The chain recombines TRBV20-1 with TRBJ2-3; D might be TRBD1 (5 bases). This CDR3 is 15 amino acids long. V lost 3 bases to trimming and J lost 3 bases, with 16 bases between them. Germline values: CDR1 DFQATT, CDR2 SNEGSKA (reference sequence). CDR3 amino acids: CSARPRAVGTDTQYF. The covered CDR3 bases are TGCAGTGCTAGGCCCAGGGCTGTTGGAACAGATACG.

Comment on this clone: Coverage ceases 3 residues before the CDR3 finishes, and the germline J gene fills in the end. V usage is TRBV19 and J usage is TRBJ1-1; no clear D. CDR3 length: 13 residues. Per germline, CDR1 LNHDA and CDR2 SQIVND (reference sequence). V was clipped by 6 bases and J by 3 bases, with 11 bases between them. CDR3 amino acids: CASSFGLDTEAFF. The sequenced CDR3 bases are TGTGCCAGTAGCTTCGGGTTGGACACTGAA.

The CDR3 spells CASTRTGSSTDTQYF. The CDR3 DNA, read in part, is TGTGCCAGCACTCGTACAGGAAGTAGCACAGATACG. This rearrangement joins TRBV7-8 to TRBJ2-3, with D maybe TRBD1 (5 bases). The read stops 3 residues short of the end of the CDR3; the missing end is completed from the germline J gene. The CDR3 is made up of 15 amino acids. Germline loops: CDR1 SGHVS, CDR2 FQNEAQ. V gave up 7 bases and J gave up 0 bases, with 14 bases separating them.

CDR3 bases read: TGTGCCTGGAGCCCGCTATCCGGCGGTAGCAGCGCTGGGGCCAACGTA. Protein: CAWSPLSGGSSAGANV. The CDR3 as a whole reads CAWSPLSGGSSAGANVLFF. The V call is TRBV30, the J call TRBJ1-4, with TRBD1 as a possible D gene (5 bases). The read gets to within 3 residues of the CDR3 end, and the germline J gene fills in the rest. This CDR3 has 19 amino acids. Germline lookup yields CDR1 GTSNPN and CDR2 SVGIG (reference sequence). Full variable domain (rest looked up from reference TRBV30 and TRBJ1-4): SQTIHQWPATLVQPVGSPLSLECTVEGTSNPNLYWYRQAAGRGLQLLFYSVGIGQISSEVPQNLSASRPQDRQFILSSKKLLLSDSGFYLCAWSPLSGGSSAGANVLFFGSGTQLSVL.

The CDR3 here is CASSIRSGLNYGQYF. Partial CDR3 DNA: TGTGCCAGTAGTATTCGATCAGGGCTGAACTATGGT. This sequence joins TRBV19 and TRBJ2-4; tentative D call: TRBD1 (5 bases). The observed sequence ends 3 residues before the CDR3 terminus, with the missing tail filled in from the germline J gene. The CDR3 loop spans 15 amino acids. Germline CDR1 is LNHDA and CDR2 is SQIVND (reference sequence). The whole variable domain, remainder taken from reference TRBV19 and TRBJ2-4, is DGGITQSPKYLFRKEGQNVTLSCEQNLNHDAMYWYRQDPGQGLRLIYYSQIVNDFQKGDIAEGYSVSREKKESFPLTVTSAQKNPTAFYLCASSIRSGLNYGQYFGAGTRLSVL.

Of note for this clone: The CDR3 end is not reached by the read, which stops 3 residues before it; the germline J gene fills it in. The V and J genes are TRBV27 and TRBJ2-2; a weak D match, TRBD2 (6 bases). The CDR3 length is 15 residues. Germline-derived CDR1 and CDR2 are MNHEY and SMNVEV (reference sequence). Trimming stripped 5 bases from V and 0 bases from J, with 10 bases between. The CDR3 region is CASSPRLANTGELFF. The sequenced CDR3 bases are TGTGCCAGCAGTCCCCGACTAGCGAACACCGGGGAG.

Incomplete CDR3 DNA: TGTGCCAGCAGCTACGGCGGGGGCCTCGGTGAG. Encoded protein: CASSYGGGLGE. The complete CDR3 sequence is CASSYGGGLGEQFF. This sequence joins TRBV7-3 and TRBJ2-1; D is possibly TRBD2 (7 bases). The CDR3 goes on 3 residues after the read ends, and that part is filled in from the germline J gene. Germline V CDR1 and CDR2: SGHTA, FQGTGA. The length of the CDR3 is 14 residues. The V and J ends lost 4 bases and 9 bases respectively, with 16 bases between them.

On this clone: The sequence runs out 3 residues before the end of the CDR3; the remainder is reconstructed from the germline J gene. The chain recombines TRBV27 with TRBJ2-5; 11 nucleotides align to TRBD2. Germline lookup yields CDR1 MNHEY and CDR2 SMNVEV (reference sequence). The CDR3 is made up of 17 amino acids. The trim removed 5 bases at V and 1 base at J, leaving 9 bases unmatched. The part of the CDR3 DNA that was read is TGTGCCAGCAGTCAGACACTAGCGGGGGCTCTCCAAGAGACC. Its translation is CASSQTLAGALQET. The whole CDR3 protein reads CASSQTLAGALQETQYF.

In regard to this clone: The read terminates 3 residues before the CDR3 end, so the remaining end is supplied by the germline J gene. The genes are TRBV29-1 and TRBJ1-2; TRBD1 might be the D (5 bases). The CDR3 covers 13 residues. The ends were cut back, 6 bases at V and 7 bases at J, with 18 bases in the middle. The germline CDR1 and CDR2 sequences are SQVTM and ANQGSEA. CDR3 DNA (partial): TGCAGCGTCGATAGTATCTCGAGGGGTGGC. It encodes CSVDSISRGG. The complete CDR3 protein is CSVDSISRGGYTF.

Note on this clone: The sequence runs out 3 residues before the end of the CDR3; the remainder is reconstructed from the germline J gene. The chain joins TRBV7-8 to TRBJ1-5; weak D call: TRBD1 (6 bases). The CDR3 runs to 16 residues. Germline V gene sequence: CDR1 SGHVS, CDR2 FQNEAQ. Trimming left V 4 bases short and J 7 bases short, with 20 bases between. CDR3 DNA (partial): TGTGCCAGCAGCTCCACTGCGTGGGGGGGCGGACAGCCC. Translation gives CASSSTAWGGGQP. The full CDR3 protein reads CASSSTAWGGGQPQHF. The full variable domain, its missing parts supplied by reference TRBV7-8 and TRBJ1-5, is GAGVSQSPRYKVAKRGQDVALRCDPISGHVSLFWYQQALGQGPEFLTYFQNEAQLDKSGLPSDRFFAERPEGSVSTLKIQRTQQEDSAVYLCASSSTAWGGGQPQHFGDGTRLSIL.

Points on this clone: The read falls 3 residues short of the CDR3 end, and the missing part is taken from the germline J gene. V is TRBV19 and J is TRBJ2-7; TRBD2 matches at 8 bases. Per germline, CDR1 LNHDA and CDR2 SQIVND (reference sequence). The J segment lost 1 base and the V segment lost 5 bases, leaving 4 bases of the junction unmatched. The CDR3 loop spans 14 amino acids. The CDR3 sequence: CASSSGLGSYEQYF. The CDR3 DNA, read in part, is TGTGCCAGTAGTTCGGGACTAGGTTCCTACGAG.

The CDR3 here is CASSLGVGGTVGYTF. The sequenced part of the CDR3 DNA is TGTGCCAGCAGCTTGGGGGTTGGGGGGACAGTCGGC. The chain recombines TRBV7-9 with TRBJ1-2, with 7 bases lining up with TRBD1. The sequenced fragment ends 3 residues before the CDR3 boundary, so the rest is inferred from the germline J gene. CDR1 and CDR2 (germline): SEHNR, FQNEAQ (reference sequence). The length of the CDR3 is 15 residues.

About this clone itself: The sequence runs out 3 residues before the end of the CDR3; the remainder is reconstructed from the germline J gene. V gene TRBV15 combines with J gene TRBJ2-5; tentatively, D is TRBD1 (6 bases). Germline V gene lookup returns CDR1 LNHNV and CDR2 YYDKDF (reference sequence). V lost 1 base and J 1 base, leaving 10 bases between the germline ends. CDR3 length: 15 residues. The CDR3: CATSRGGHSQETQYF. The sequenced CDR3 bases are TGTGCCACCAGCAGAGGGGGACATTCCCAAGAGACC.

As for this clone: With the read ending 3 residues before the CDR3 end, the germline J gene is used to fill in that end. V and J are TRBV6-1 and TRBJ2-5; the match to TRBD1 covers 8 bases. CDR3 length: 15 amino acids. Unmatched junction bases numbered 4, after V lost 4 bases and J lost 0 bases. The V gene's germline CDR1 is MNHNS and CDR2 SASEGT. The CDR3 loop is CASSVRQGYQETQYF. CDR3 DNA (partial): TGTGCCAGCAGTGTGCGACAGGGGTACCAAGAGACC.

With regard to this clone: The read halts 3 residues ahead of the CDR3 end, with the missing end drawn from the germline J gene. The chain has TRBV19 and TRBJ2-3; D may be TRBD2 (10 bases). The CDR3 length is 19 residues. V lost 4 bases and J lost 6, with 29 bases in between. CDR1 is LNHDA, CDR2 SQIVND, per germline (reference sequence). CDR3 loop: CASSRRQGGLAGVMDTQYF. The covered CDR3 bases are TGTGCCAGTAGTAGAAGACAGGGGGGTCTAGCGGGGGTCATGGATACG. The full variable domain, rest sourced from reference TRBV19 and TRBJ2-3, is DGGITQSPKYLFRKEGQNVTLSCEQNLNHDAMYWYRQDPGQGLRLIYYSQIVNDFQKGDIAEGYSVSREKKESFPLTVTSAQKNPTAFYLCASSRRQGGLAGVMDTQYFGPGTRLTVL.

For this clone: The CDR3 is cut off 3 residues early in the read; its end comes from the germline J gene. The rearrangement links TRBV9 to TRBJ2-6; D remains ambiguous. Trimming stripped 0 bases from V and 1 base from J, with 11 bases between. Per germline, CDR1 SGDLS and CDR2 YYNGEE. The CDR3 sequence is 17 residues long. The DNA read from the CDR3 is TGTGCCAGCAGCGTAGGTGCAGATGAATCTGGGGCCAACGTC. Encoded protein: CASSVGADESGANV. The full-length CDR3 reads as CASSVGADESGANVLTF.

Of note for this clone: The CDR3 extends 3 residues past the end of the read, so its final part is completed from the germline J gene. The chain employs TRBV4-1 and TRBJ2-2; a weak D match, TRBD1 (6 bases). Germline V gene sequence: CDR1 MGHRA, CDR2 YSYEKL. This CDR3 has 11 residues. CDR3 bases read: TGCGCCAGCAGGGCAGGGGTAAAG. Protein sequence: CASRAGVK. The CDR3 as a whole reads CASRAGVKLFF.

For this clone: The read ends 3 residues shy of where the CDR3 ends; the end is completed using the germline J gene. The V call is TRBV2, the J call TRBJ1-2; D not certain. CDR1 is SNHLY, CDR2 FYNNEI, per germline. The CDR3 consists of 11 residues. Here the CDR3 reads CASSVGYDYTF. The sequenced part of the CDR3 DNA is TGTGCCAGCTCAGTAGGGTACGAC. The full variable domain, completed using reference TRBV2 and TRBJ1-2, is EPEVTQTPSHQVTQMGQEVILRCVPISNHLYFYWYRQILGQKVEFLVSFYNNEISEKSEIFDDQFSVERPDGSNFTLKIRSTKLEDSAMYFCASSVGYDYTFGSGTRLTVV.

CDR3 in amino acids: CASSPLAGVETQYF. Incomplete CDR3 DNA: TGTGCCAGCAGTCCCCTAGCGGGGGTAGAGACG. The gene calls are TRBV2 and TRBJ2-3, with 10 positions matching TRBD2. The read terminates 3 residues ahead of where the CDR3 ends, so the germline J gene completes it. The CDR3 consists of 14 residues. Germline CDR1 and CDR2: SNHLY and FYNNEI.

Details on this clone: The sequenced fragment ends 3 residues before the CDR3 boundary, so the rest is inferred from the germline J gene. This chain links TRBV7-9 with TRBJ1-1; D is unresolved. Trimming pared 1 base from V and 4 bases from J, leaving 10 bases between. The CDR3 spans 14 residues. Germline-derived CDR1 and CDR2 are SEHNR and FQNEAQ (reference sequence). CDR3 bases read: TGTGCCAGCAGCTTAGGAGATGCGGGCACTGAA. This sequence encodes CASSLGDAGTE. The CDR3 in its entirety is CASSLGDAGTEAFF.

Of note for this clone: Read sequence stops 3 residues before the CDR3 end, and the germline J gene provides the missing end. The rearrangement joins TRBV20-1 to TRBJ2-1; D not resolved. Germline V lookup: CDR1 DFQATT, CDR2 SNEGSKA (reference sequence). The CDR3 runs to 12 residues. The V and J ends lost 2 bases and 5 bases respectively, with 7 bases between them. The DNA read from the CDR3 is TGCAGTGCTAGAACGAAGGACAATGAG. It translates to CSARTKDNE. The complete CDR3 protein is CSARTKDNEQFF.

The CDR3 DNA, read in part, is TGTGCCAGCAGCTCACGGACAGGGAACACTGAA. It translates to CASSSRTGNTE. The entire CDR3 reads CASSSRTGNTEAFF. The J gene is TRBJ1-1, the V gene TRBV7-2, with 7 bases fitting TRBD1. With the read ending 3 residues before the CDR3 end, the germline J gene is used to fill in that end. The germline CDR1 and CDR2 sequences are SGHTA and FQGNSA. Trimming cost V 4 bases and J 1 base; bases outside gene matches: 3. The CDR3 has 14 amino acids.

On this clone: The read ends 3 residues early relative to the CDR3; the germline J gene fills the gap. The chain has TRBV20-1 and TRBJ2-7, with D maybe TRBD1 (6 bases). The CDR3 length is 12 residues. Trimming stripped 6 bases from V and 3 bases from J, with 12 bases between. Germline-derived CDR1 and CDR2 are DFQATT and SNEGSKA (reference sequence). The part of the CDR3 DNA that was read is TGCAGTGCGCAAGGACAGCTCTACGAG. This gives the protein CSAQGQLYE. The complete CDR3 protein is CSAQGQLYEQYF.

A remark on this clone: From the germline J gene comes the end of the CDR3, since the read stops 3 residues before it. The chain has TRBV19 and TRBJ1-4; D might be TRBD1 (5 bases). Trimming took 5 bases from V and 0 from J, leaving 16 bases between them. The CDR3 is 17 amino acids. Germline CDR1 and CDR2: LNHDA and SQIVND (reference sequence). CDR3 region: CASSPPGLISTNEKLFF. CDR3 DNA (partial): TGTGCCAGTAGTCCTCCGGGACTGATATCAACTAATGAAAAA.

Remarks on this clone: With the read ending 3 residues before the CDR3 end, the germline J gene is used to fill in that end. The V gene is TRBV10-3, the J gene TRBJ2-2, with D tentatively TRBD2 (7 bases). CDR3 length: 14 residues. The V and J ends lost 10 bases and 2 bases respectively, with 14 bases between them. Germline CDR1 ENHRY, CDR2 SYGVKD. The CDR3 is CATSGGLNTGELFF. CDR3 DNA, as far as it was read: TGTGCCACCTCCGGGGGGCTCAACACCGGGGAG.

As for this clone: The read comes to an end 3 residues before the CDR3 does, leaving the germline J gene to fill in the end. The J gene is TRBJ1-5, the V gene TRBV2; possible D gene TRBD1, 5 bases. The CDR3 covers 13 residues. Per the germline V gene, CDR1 is SNHLY and CDR2 is FYNNEI. Trimming took 5 bases from V and 4 from J, leaving 9 bases between them. The covered CDR3 bases are TGTGCCAGCAGTAGACAGTCGAATCAGCCC. It is translated as CASSRQSNQP. The whole CDR3 sequence is CASSRQSNQPQHF. The entire variable domain, with the rest obtained from reference TRBV2 and TRBJ1-5, is as follows: EPEVTQTPSHQVTQMGQEVILRCVPISNHLYFYWYRQILGQKVEFLVSFYNNEISEKSEIFDDQFSVERPDGSNFTLKIRSTKLEDSAMYFCASSRQSNQPQHFGDGTRLSIL.

Notes on this clone: With the read ending 3 residues before the CDR3 end, the germline J gene is used to fill in that end. The chain links TRBV2 to TRBJ2-6; D is unresolved. CDR1 is SNHLY and CDR2 is FYNNEI in the germline V gene. Trimming removed 2 bases at V and 0 bases at J, with 14 bases between. The CDR3 is 18 amino acids. This CDR3 reads CASSERHIIDSGANVLTF. The sequenced part of the CDR3 DNA is TGTGCCAGCAGTGAACGACACATTATAGACTCTGGGGCCAACGTC.

A note on this clone: The read ends 3 residues shy of where the CDR3 ends; the end is completed using the germline J gene. This sequence joins TRBV20-1 and TRBJ2-7; 9 nucleotides line up with TRBD2. In germline, CDR1 is DFQATT, CDR2 SNEGSKA (reference sequence). J gave up 0 bases and V 1 base, and 7 bases lay outside the gene matches. The CDR3 is made up of 16 amino acids. CDR3: CSARVSSGDLSYEQYF. CDR3 DNA, as far as it was read: TGCAGTGCTAGAGTGTCTAGCGGGGACCTCTCCTACGAG.

A note on this clone: The read comes to an end 3 residues before the CDR3 does, leaving the germline J gene to fill in the end. The V call is TRBV18, the J call TRBJ2-1, with TRBD2 identical over 7 bases. This CDR3 is built from 16 residues. The junction had 8 bases not matched to a gene; V was cut back by 1 base and J by 5 bases. Looked up from germline, CDR1 is KGHSH and CDR2 is LQKENI. CDR3 DNA, as far as it was read: TGTGCCAGCTCACCACGCTGGCGGGAGAAGGACAATGAG. Amino acids: CASSPRWREKDNE. The full CDR3 protein reads CASSPRWREKDNEQFF.